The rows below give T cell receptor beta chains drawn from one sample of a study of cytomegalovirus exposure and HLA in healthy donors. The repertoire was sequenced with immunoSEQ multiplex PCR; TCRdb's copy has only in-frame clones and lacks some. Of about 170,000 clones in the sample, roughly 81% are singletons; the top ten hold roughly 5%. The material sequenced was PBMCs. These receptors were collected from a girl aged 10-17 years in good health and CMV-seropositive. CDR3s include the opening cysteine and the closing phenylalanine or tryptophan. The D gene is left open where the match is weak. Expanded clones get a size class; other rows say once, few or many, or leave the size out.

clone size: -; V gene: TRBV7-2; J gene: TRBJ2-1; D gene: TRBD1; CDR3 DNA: TGTGCCAGCAGCCGTTTTCCCGAGGGACAGGGATACTACAATGAGCAGTTCTTC; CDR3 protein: CASSRFPEGQGYYNEQFF
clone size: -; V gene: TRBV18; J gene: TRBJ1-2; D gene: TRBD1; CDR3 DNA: TGTGCCAGCTCACCGGGACAGGGGGCAGATGGCTACACCTTC; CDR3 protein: CASSPGQGADGYTF
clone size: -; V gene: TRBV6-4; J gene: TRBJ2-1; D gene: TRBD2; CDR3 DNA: TGTGCCAGCAGTGACTCCCCAACGGGGGGGCAGTTCTTC; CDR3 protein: CASSDSPTGGQFF
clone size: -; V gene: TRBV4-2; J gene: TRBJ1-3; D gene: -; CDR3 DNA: TGTGCCAGCAGCCAAGTACCAGGGCCCCTCTCTGGAAACACCATATATTTT; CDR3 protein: CASSQVPGPLSGNTIYF
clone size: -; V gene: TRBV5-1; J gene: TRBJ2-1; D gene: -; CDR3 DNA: TGCGCCAGCAGCCCGTCAGGGTTTCAGGGAAACAATGAGCAGTTCTTC; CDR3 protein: CASSPSGFQGNNEQFF
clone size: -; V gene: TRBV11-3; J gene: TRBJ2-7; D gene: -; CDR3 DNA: TGTGCCAGCAGCTCGGGTGCGGCGGGGAGCGACGAGCAGTACTTC; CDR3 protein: CASSSGAAGSDEQYF
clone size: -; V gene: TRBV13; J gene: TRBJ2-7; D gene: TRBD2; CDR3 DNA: TGTGCCAGCAGCCTCCCGCTAGCGGGGGGGCCGGGTGAGCAGTACTTC; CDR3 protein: CASSLPLAGGPGEQYF
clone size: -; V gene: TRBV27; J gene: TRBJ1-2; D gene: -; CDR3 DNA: TGTGCCAGCAGTTTCCGGGGGAACTATGGCTACACCTTC; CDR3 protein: CASSFRGNYGYTF
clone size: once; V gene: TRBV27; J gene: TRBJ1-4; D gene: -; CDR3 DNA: TGTGCCAGCAGTACCCGGCCCCGCAAGCACGAAAATCATGGGCCCGAAAAACTGTTTTTT; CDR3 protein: CASSTRPRKHENHGPEKLFF
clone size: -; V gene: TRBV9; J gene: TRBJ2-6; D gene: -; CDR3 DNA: TGTGCCAGCAGCGTAGAGCAACCCAATAGCCCACTCTCTGGGGCCAACGTCCTGACTTTC; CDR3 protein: CASSVEQPNSPLSGANVLTF
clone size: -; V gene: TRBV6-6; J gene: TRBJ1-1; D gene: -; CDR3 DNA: TGTGCCAGCAGTTACGCCGGGGGGACTGAAGCTTTCTTT; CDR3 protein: CASSYAGGTEAFF
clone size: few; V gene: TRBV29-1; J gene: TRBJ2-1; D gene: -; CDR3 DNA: TGCAGCGTTGATCCCCGGGATACTAACAATGAGCAGTTCTTC; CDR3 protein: CSVDPRDTNNEQFF
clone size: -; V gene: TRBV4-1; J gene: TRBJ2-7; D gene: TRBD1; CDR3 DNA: TGCGCCAGCAGCTTTGACAGGGGCTACGAGCAGTACTTC; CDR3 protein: CASSFDRGYEQYF
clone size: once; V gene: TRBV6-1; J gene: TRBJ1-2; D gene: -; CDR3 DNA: TGTGCCAGCAGCAAGGACAGTAGATATGGCTACACCTTC; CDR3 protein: CASSKDSRYGYTF
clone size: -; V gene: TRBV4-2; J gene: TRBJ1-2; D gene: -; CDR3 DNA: TGTGCCAGCAGCCAAGATACGACTCACTATGGCTACACCTTC; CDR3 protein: CASSQDTTHYGYTF
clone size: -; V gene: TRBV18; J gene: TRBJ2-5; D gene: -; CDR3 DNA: TGTGCCAGCTCACCAATCCACGGGATCCAAGAGACCCAGTACTTC; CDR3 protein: CASSPIHGIQETQYF
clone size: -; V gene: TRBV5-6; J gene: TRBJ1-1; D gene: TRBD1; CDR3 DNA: TGTGCCAGCAGCGCTACAGGGGGCACTGAAGCTTTCTTT; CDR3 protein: CASSATGGTEAFF
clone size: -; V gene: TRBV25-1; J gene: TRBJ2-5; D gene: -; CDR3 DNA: TGTGCCAGCAGTCTAGATTCTCAAGAGACCCAGTACTTC; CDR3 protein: CASSLDSQETQYF
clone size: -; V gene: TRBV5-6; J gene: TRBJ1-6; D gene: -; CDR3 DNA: TGTGCCAGCAGCTTGGAAGGGGGACGGGGTAATTCACCCCTCCACTTT; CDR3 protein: CASSLEGGRGNSPLHF
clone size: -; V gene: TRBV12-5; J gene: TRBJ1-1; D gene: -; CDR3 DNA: TGTGCTAGTGGTTTGGTACCGGGGGGGCAGGACACTGAAGCTTTCTTT; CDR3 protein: CASGLVPGGQDTEAFF
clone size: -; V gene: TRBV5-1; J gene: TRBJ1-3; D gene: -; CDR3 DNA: TGCGCCAGCAGCCCGATTACAGGTGGTTGGGGAAACACCATATATTTT; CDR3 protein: CASSPITGGWGNTIYF
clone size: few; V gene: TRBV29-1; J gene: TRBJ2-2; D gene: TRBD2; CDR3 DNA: TGCAGCGCCGGACTAGCGGGCCCCGGGGAGCTGTTTTTT; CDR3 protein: CSAGLAGPGELFF
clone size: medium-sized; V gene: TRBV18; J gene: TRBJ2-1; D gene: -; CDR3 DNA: TGTGCCAGCTCTCCGGCGGGGTACTCCTACAATGAGCAGTTCTTC; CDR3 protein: CASSPAGYSYNEQFF
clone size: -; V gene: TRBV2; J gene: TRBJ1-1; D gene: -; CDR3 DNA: TGTGCCAGCATTCAGAAGACTGAAGCTTTCTTT; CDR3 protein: CASIQKTEAFF
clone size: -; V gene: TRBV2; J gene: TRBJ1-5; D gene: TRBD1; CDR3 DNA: TGTGCCAGCAGTGAAGCCCAGGGGGAAGGGTCGAGCAATCAGCCCCAGCATTTT; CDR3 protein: CASSEAQGEGSSNQPQHF
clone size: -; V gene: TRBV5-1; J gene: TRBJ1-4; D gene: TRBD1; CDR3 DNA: TGCGCCAGCAGCCCCGAGCTCCGGACAGGGGAGGAAAAACTGTTTTTT; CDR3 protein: CASSPELRTGEEKLFF
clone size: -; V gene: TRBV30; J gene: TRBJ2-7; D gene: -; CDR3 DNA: TGTGCCTGGAGTACGGGCGGGTCCTACGAGCAGTACTTC; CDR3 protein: CAWSTGGSYEQYF
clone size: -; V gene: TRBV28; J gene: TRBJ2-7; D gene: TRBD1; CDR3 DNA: TGTGCCAGTCAATTACAGGGGGCTTACGAGCAGTACTTC; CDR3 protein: CASQLQGAYEQYF
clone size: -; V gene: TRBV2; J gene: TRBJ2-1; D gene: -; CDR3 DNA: TGTGCCAGCAGACACTCTTACAGGGTCGATGAGCAGTTCTTC; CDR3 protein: CASRHSYRVDEQFF
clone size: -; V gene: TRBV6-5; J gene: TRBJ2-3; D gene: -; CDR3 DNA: TGTGCCAGCGGTGTGGGGCCCAGTAAAAATACGCAGTATTTT; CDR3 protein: CASGVGPSKNTQYF
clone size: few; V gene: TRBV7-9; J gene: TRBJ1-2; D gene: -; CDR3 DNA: TGTGCCAGCCCCGGGAAGGCAGACGATGGCTACACCTTC; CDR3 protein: CASPGKADDGYTF
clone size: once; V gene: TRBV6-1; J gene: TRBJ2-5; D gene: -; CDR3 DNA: TGTGCCAGCAGGGTACGGGGTCAAGAGACCCAGTACTTC; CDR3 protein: CASRVRGQETQYF
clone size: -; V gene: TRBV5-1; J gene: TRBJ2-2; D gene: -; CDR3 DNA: TGCGCCAGCAGCTTTGGGACACCGAACACCGGGGAGCTGTTTTTT; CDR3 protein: CASSFGTPNTGELFF
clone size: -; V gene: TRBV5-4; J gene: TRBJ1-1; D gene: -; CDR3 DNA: TGTGCCAGCAGCTTGACCCGGGGGAACACTGAAGCTTTCTTT; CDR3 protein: CASSLTRGNTEAFF
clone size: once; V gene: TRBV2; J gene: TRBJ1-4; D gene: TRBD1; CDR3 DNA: TGTGCCAGCAGTGATACCCTGCGGGACAGGGCTGAAAAACTGTTTTTT; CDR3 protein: CASSDTLRDRAEKLFF
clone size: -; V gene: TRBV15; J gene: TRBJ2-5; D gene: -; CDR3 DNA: TGTGCCACCAGCAGTGCGGGGCACCAAGAGACCCAGTACTTC; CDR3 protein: CATSSAGHQETQYF
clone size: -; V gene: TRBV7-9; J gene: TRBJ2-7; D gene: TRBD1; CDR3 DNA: TGTGCCAGCAGCTCAGGGGACAGATTCTACGAGCAGTACTTC; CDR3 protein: CASSSGDRFYEQYF
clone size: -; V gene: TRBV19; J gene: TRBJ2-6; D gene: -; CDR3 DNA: TGTGCCAGCTTACGGAGCTCTGGGGCCAACGTCCTGACTTTC; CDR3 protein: CASLRSSGANVLTF
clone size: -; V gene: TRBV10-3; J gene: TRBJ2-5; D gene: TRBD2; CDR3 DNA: TGTGCCATCAGTGAGAGGGCTAGCGGGAACCAAGGGGCCCAGTACTTC; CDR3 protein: CAISERASGNQGAQYF
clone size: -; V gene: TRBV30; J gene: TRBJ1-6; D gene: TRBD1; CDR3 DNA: TGTGCCTGGAGATCACAGGGGCTGCTTTTGGCGTCCCTCCACTTT; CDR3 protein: CAWRSQGLLLASLHF
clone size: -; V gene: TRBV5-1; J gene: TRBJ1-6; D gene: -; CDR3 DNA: TGCGCCAGCAGCTTAAAAGGGGAGGGGTCACCCCTCCACTTT; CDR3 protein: CASSLKGEGSPLHF
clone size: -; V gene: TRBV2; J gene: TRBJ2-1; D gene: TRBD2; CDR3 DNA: TGTGCCAGCAAATTGGGTGCGGGGGAAGACAATGAGCAGTTCTTC; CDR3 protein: CASKLGAGEDNEQFF
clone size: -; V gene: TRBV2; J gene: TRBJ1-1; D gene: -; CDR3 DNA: TGTGCCACACTACCGACGGTGAACACTGAAGCTTTCTTT; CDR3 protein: CATLPTVNTEAFF
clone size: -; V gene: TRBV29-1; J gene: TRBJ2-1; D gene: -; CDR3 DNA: TGCAGCGTTGAGCTGGTTTCGAGCTCCTACAATGAGCAGTTCTTC; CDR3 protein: CSVELVSSSYNEQFF
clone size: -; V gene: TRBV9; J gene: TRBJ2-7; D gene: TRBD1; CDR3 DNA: TGTGCCAGCAGCGTGGGGGAGGGACAGGGGGCCCACGAGCAGTACTTC; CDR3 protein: CASSVGEGQGAHEQYF
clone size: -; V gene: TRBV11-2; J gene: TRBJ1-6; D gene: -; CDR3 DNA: TGTGCCAGCAGCTTAGGAGCTCCGGCCCTCCACTTT; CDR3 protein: CASSLGAPALHF
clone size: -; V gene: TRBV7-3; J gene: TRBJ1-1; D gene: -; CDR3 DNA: TGTGCCAGCAGCCGGGGGGGGGTGAACACTGAAGCTTTCTTT; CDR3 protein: CASSRGGVNTEAFF
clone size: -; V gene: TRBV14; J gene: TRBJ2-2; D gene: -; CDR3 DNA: TGTGCCAGCAGCCTAGGATTTGGGGCTAGGAACACCGGGGAGCTGTTTTTT; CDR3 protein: CASSLGFGARNTGELFF
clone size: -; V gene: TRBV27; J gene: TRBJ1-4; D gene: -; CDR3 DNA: TGTGCCAGCAGTCCCATTGCAACTAATGAAAAACTGTTTTTT; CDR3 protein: CASSPIATNEKLFF
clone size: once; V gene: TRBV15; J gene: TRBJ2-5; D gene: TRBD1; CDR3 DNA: TGTGCCACCAGCAGAGACCGGACAGGGGCATACCAAGAGACCCAGTACTTC; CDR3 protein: CATSRDRTGAYQETQYF
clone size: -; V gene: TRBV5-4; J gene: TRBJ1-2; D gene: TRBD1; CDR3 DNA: TGTGCCAGCAGCCCCGGACAGGGGGGAGTCTACACCTTC; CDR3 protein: CASSPGQGGVYTF
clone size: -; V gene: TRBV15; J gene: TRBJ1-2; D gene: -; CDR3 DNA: TGTGCCTCCTCCGAAACTCAGGGGAACGGCTACACCTTC; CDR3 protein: CASSETQGNGYTF
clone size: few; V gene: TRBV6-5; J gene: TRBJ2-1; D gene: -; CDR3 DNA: TGTGCCAGCAGTAAGACAGGTTTAACCTACAATGAGCAGTTCTTC; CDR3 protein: CASSKTGLTYNEQFF